Below, 7 T cell receptor beta chains from the same sample are listed, as sequenced in a study of T cell changes during pregnancy in multiple sclerosis. Clones were read by immunoSEQ multiplex PCR, and TCRdb kept only the in-frame ones, dropping some. Of approximately 29,000 clones listed, about 93% are singletons. The sequencing here drew on CD8+ T cells from peripheral blood mononuclear cells, taken before pregnancy. The source of these receptors is a female donor with multiple sclerosis, enrolled in a pregnancy study.

This rearrangement joins TRBV30 to TRBJ1-4, with no clear D. Between the trimmed V and J ends, which lost 0 bases and 8 bases, there was a span of 7 bases. Per the germline V gene, CDR1 is GTSNPN and CDR2 is SVGIG (reference sequence). This CDR3 contains 12 residues. The CDR3, as DNA: TGTGCCTGGAGTGTGGCAGGAGAAAAACTGTTTTTT. Protein sequence: CAWSVAGEKLFF.

V gene TRBV19 combines with J gene TRBJ1-5, with D perhaps matching TRBD1 (6 bases). The germline V gene encodes CDR1 LNHDA and CDR2 SQIVND (reference sequence). V was trimmed by 1 base and J by 3 bases, leaving 16 bases between them. The CDR3 totals 17 residues. CDR3 coding DNA: TGTGCCAGTAGTATAGGTTACCCCGGGACATTCAATCAGCCCCAGCATTTT. Amino acids: CASSIGYPGTFNQPQHF.

V is TRBV27 and J is TRBJ1-2, with 8 bases identical to TRBD1. This CDR3 contains 12 residues. Germline trimming cut 6 bases from V and 8 bases from J; bases unmatched to any gene: 5. In germline, CDR1 is MNHEY, CDR2 SMNVEV (reference sequence). CDR3 nucleotide sequence: TGTGCCAGCAGGGACAGGGTTGGGGGCTACACCTTC. As protein: CASRDRVGGYTF.

V gene TRBV7-2 combines with J gene TRBJ2-3; TRBD2 matches 7 bases. V was clipped by 1 base and J by 6 bases; unmatched bases: 7. This CDR3 comprises 15 residues. Per germline, CDR1 SGHTA and CDR2 FQGNSA. The CDR3 bases are TGTGCCAGCAGCTTAGGCTCGCGGGAGTTGGATACGCAGTATTTT. It yields the protein CASSLGSRELDTQYF.

The chain recombines TRBV14 with TRBJ2-6; 7 bases map to TRBD1. CDR3 length: 18 amino acids. V lost 3 bases and J lost 0; bases outside the gene matches: 8. The germline V gene encodes CDR1 SGHDN and CDR2 FVKESK. CDR3: CASSQLGQAFSGANVLTF. CDR3 DNA: TGTGCCAGCAGCCAGTTAGGACAGGCCTTCTCTGGGGCCAACGTCCTGACTTTC.

CDR3 protein: CASSASAGVSNEQFF. The DNA of the CDR3 is TGTGCCAGCAGTGCCTCAGCGGGAGTCTCCAATGAGCAGTTCTTC. The chain couples TRBV6-1 to TRBJ2-1, with TRBD2 identical over 8 bases. CDR1 and CDR2 from the germline V gene are MNHNS and SASEGT. J lost 6 bases, V lost 4 bases, and 8 bases had no gene match. The CDR3 loop spans 15 amino acids.

The V call is TRBV14, the J call TRBJ1-4; D call uncertain. This CDR3 has 10 amino acids. Germline CDR1 reads SGHDN; CDR2 reads FVKESK. V was cut by 8 bases and J by 6 bases, with 4 bases left in between. CDR3 DNA sequence: TGTGCCAGCTGCGATGAAAAACTGTTTTTT. Protein product: CASCDEKLFF.